What follows are 11 T cell receptor beta chains derived from one specimen sequenced in a study of molecular identifiers for immune sequencing clone quantification. Each CDR3 protein gets one entry after TCRdb re-called the PCR reads with MiXCR. The sample yields 100,000 or so distinct CDR3 sequences, over 20% seen once. The sequencing input was naive CD8+ T cells from blood, with Jurkat cell RNA spiked in. The subset is: FACS-sorted CD8+CD4-CCR7+CD45RA+ naive T cells. The source of these receptors is a human donor in good health. Some libraries in this study had Jurkat cell RNA spiked in.

For this clonotype: The conserved phenylalanine or tryptophan normally closing the CDR3 is absent here, so this likely arose from a read error. This chain joins TRBV6-2 or TRBV6-3 and TRBJ2-7; TRBD1 is a possible D gene (5 bases). Between the trimmed V and J ends, which lost 2 bases and 3 bases, there was a span of 14 bases. The CDR3 consists of 15 residues. CDR1 is MNHEY, CDR2 SVGEGT, per germline. This CDR3 reads CASSYHTTGVYEQYS. The CDR3 nucleotides are TGTGCCAGCAGTTACCATACTACAGGAGTCTACGAGCAGTACTCC.

The chain uses TRBV20-1 and TRBJ2-7; TRBD2 agrees at 10 bases. This CDR3 is 15 amino acids long. Germline CDR1 and CDR2: DFQATT and SNEGSKA (reference sequence). J lost 3 bases, V lost 3 bases, and 8 bases had no gene match. This chain's CDR3 is CSASRLAGVGYEQYF. The CDR3 DNA sequence: TGCAGTGCTAGTAGGCTAGCGGGAGTGGGCTACGAGCAGTACTTC.

This clonotype was observed a handful of times. J is TRBJ2-3 and V is TRBV27; D is uncertain. The CDR3 loop spans 15 amino acids. Germline CDR1 and CDR2: MNHEY and SMNVEV (reference sequence). V lost 2 bases, J lost 4 bases, and 13 bases lay in between. CDR3 DNA sequence: TGTGCCAGCAGTTTAAAAGGGTATATCGCAGATACGCAGTATTTT. This sequence encodes CASSLKGYIADTQYF.

A word on this clonotype: This may arise from a read error, as a much more abundant clone is one base away. This chain connects TRBV27 to TRBJ1-2, with D unresolved. Germline CDR1 and CDR2: MNHEY and SMNVEV (reference sequence). CDR3 size: 15 residues. V was pared by 4 bases and J by 1 base, with 13 bases between. CDR3 nucleotides: TGTGCCAGCAGTTCGAGCCCAACAGTTAACTATGGCTACACCTTC. This sequence encodes CASSSSPTVNYGYTF.

The chain joins TRBV7-9 to TRBJ2-3; maybe TRBD2 (7 bases). Germline V CDR1 and CDR2: SEHNR, FQNEAQ (reference sequence). The CDR3 is 16 amino acids. V shed 5 bases and J shed 3 bases, with 18 bases lying between them. The DNA for the CDR3 is TGTGCCAGCAGCGGGGGGGGGGGGGGCCGTACAGATACGCAGTATTTT. This encodes CASSGGGGGRTDTQYF.

This clonotype was seen a few times. At one end the junction does not follow the germline gene, possibly because of a read error. This sequence joins TRBV9 and TRBJ1-3; D gene unclear. The CDR3 spans 16 residues. Per germline, CDR1 SGDLS and CDR2 YYNGEE. CDR3 DNA sequence: TGTGCCAGCAGCGTAGGAAGGCAAGGCTCTGGAAACACCACATATTTT. This sequence encodes CASSVGRQGSGNTTYF.

The chain is built from TRBV2 and TRBJ2-7; 8 bases align to TRBD2. The germline gives CDR1 SNHLY, CDR2 FYNNEI. The CDR3 length is 12 residues. V lost 7 bases, J lost 5 bases, and 4 bases stayed unmatched. The CDR3 loop is CASTRGGDEQYF. In DNA, the CDR3 is TGTGCCAGCACCCGGGGGGGCGACGAGCAGTACTTC.

The sample holds one count of this clonotype. A much larger clone differs from this one at a single base, so this may be a read error. V is TRBV7-9 and J is TRBJ1-4; D is ambiguous. CDR1 SEHNR and CDR2 FQNEAQ come from the germline V gene (reference sequence). There are 14 residues in the CDR3. The V gene lost 6 bases and the J gene lost 14 bases, with 22 bases spanning the gap. The CDR3 spells CASSPTADWGNLFF. The CDR3 bases are TGTGCCAGCAGTCCTACAGCGGACTGGGGAAACCTGTTTTTT.

Points on this clonotype: This may come from a read error, since a much larger clone is one base off. This rearrangement joins TRBV19 to TRBJ2-7; D may correspond to TRBD1 or TRBD2 (5 bases each). The germline V gene encodes CDR1 LNHDA and CDR2 SQIVND (reference sequence). The germline V and J ends were trimmed by 8 bases and 7 bases, with 12 bases remaining between them. The CDR3 has 11 amino acids. Here the CDR3 reads CASGLGTEQYF. The CDR3 DNA sequence: TGTGCCAGTGGTCTCGGGACGGAGCAGTACTTC.

This clonotype was detected only a few times. The chain couples TRBV27 to TRBJ2-1; the D gene could be TRBD1 or TRBD2 (5 bases each). Germline V gives CDR1 MNHEY, CDR2 SMNVEV (reference sequence). The V end was cut by 3 bases, the J end by 10 bases, with 7 bases between. The CDR3 consists of 11 residues. The CDR3 sequence: CASSLGVEQFF. In nucleotides, the CDR3 is TGTGCCAGCAGTTTGGGGGTCGAGCAGTTCTTC.

This clonotype was counted at least ten times. This chain uses TRBV20-1 with TRBJ2-3; TRBD1 or TRBD2 may be the D gene (5 bases each). Germline V gene lookup returns CDR1 DFQATT and CDR2 SNEGSKA (reference sequence). Trimming took off 3 bases at V and 2 bases at J, with 15 bases between the two ends. The CDR3 runs to 15 residues. The CDR3 DNA reads as TGCAGTGCTAGTGACGGGACCATCACCACAGATACGCAGTATTTT. Protein sequence: CSASDGTITTDTQYF.